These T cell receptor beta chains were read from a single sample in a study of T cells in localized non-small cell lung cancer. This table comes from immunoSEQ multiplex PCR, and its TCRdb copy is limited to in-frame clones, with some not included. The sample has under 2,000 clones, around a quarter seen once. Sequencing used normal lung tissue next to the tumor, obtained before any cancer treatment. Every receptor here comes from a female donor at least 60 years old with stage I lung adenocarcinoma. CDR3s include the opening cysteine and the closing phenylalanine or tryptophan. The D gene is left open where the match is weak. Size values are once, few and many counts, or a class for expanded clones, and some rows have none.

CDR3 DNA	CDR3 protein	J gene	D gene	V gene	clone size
TGTGCCTGGAGTTTAGATAATTATCAGCCCCAGCATTTT	CAWSLDNYQPQHF	TRBJ1-5	-	TRBV30	-
TGTGCCAGCAGTTACTCGATTGGACCGGGGCTTAGTGGCTCCTACGAGCAGTACTTC	CASSYSIGPGLSGSYEQYF	TRBJ2-7	-	TRBV6-8	large
TGTGCCAGCAGCTTGGTGGGAGCACGGGCCACCGGGGAGCTGTTTTTT	CASSLVGARATGELFF	TRBJ2-2	-	TRBV11-3	medium-sized
TGTGCCAGTACCATATATTCGTTGGCCGATTCAAGTGTCTACACTGAAGCTTTCTTT	CASTIYSLADSSVYTEAFF	TRBJ1-1	-	TRBV19	-
TGTGCCACCACTGACAGGGAAAATTACGAGCAGTACTTC	CATTDRENYEQYF	TRBJ2-7	TRBD1	TRBV6-8	few
TGTGCCTGGAGGAGGGGGGACTCTAACAATGAGCAGTTCTTC	CAWRRGDSNNEQFF	TRBJ2-1	-	TRBV30	-
TGTGCCAGCAGTTATCCCCTGACAGGAATAAAAGAGACCCAGTACTTC	CASSYPLTGIKETQYF	TRBJ2-5	-	TRBV6-8	-
TGTGCCAAAGGGAGGGACAGCCTGGGCACTGAAGCTTTCTTT	CAKGRDSLGTEAFF	TRBJ1-1	TRBD1	TRBV19	few
TGTGCCAGCAGCTCTGGGAGGCTCACAGATACGCAGTATTTT	CASSSGRLTDTQYF	TRBJ2-3	-	TRBV11-3	-
TGTGCCAGCAGCTCAGGGACCCTTTGGGTAGGGCGGGTCACTGAAGCTTTCTTT	CASSSGTLWVGRVTEAFF	TRBJ1-1	-	TRBV11-3	-
TGTGCCAGCAGACTTGAGGACAGAATGAACACTGAAGCTTTCTTT	CASRLEDRMNTEAFF	TRBJ1-1	-	TRBV28	-
TGTGCCAGGGAGATGGTGTGGGAATACACTGAAGCTTTCTTT	CAREMVWEYTEAFF	TRBJ1-1	-	TRBV9	medium-sized
TGTGCCAGCAGCTTAGAGGGGGTGACTAATGAAAAACTGTTTTTT	CASSLEGVTNEKLFF	TRBJ1-4	-	TRBV11-3	-
TGTGCCAGCAGTTTTATGTCTGGCACAGATACGCAGTATTTT	CASSFMSGTDTQYF	TRBJ2-3	-	TRBV27	few
TGTGCCAGCAGGGGGGACATGGGGACTGGCTACACCTTC	CASRGDMGTGYTF	TRBJ1-2	-	TRBV2	few
TGTGCCAGCTCACCAGAGGGAGGGGCCTATGGCTACACCTTC	CASSPEGGAYGYTF	TRBJ1-2	-	TRBV18	-
TGTGCCAGCAGCCTGGAGCGGGAGAAGAGCACAGATACGCAGTATTTT	CASSLEREKSTDTQYF	TRBJ2-3	TRBD2	TRBV28	-
TGCGCCAGCAGCGGAGAGGGGTGGGAGACCCAGTACTTC	CASSGEGWETQYF	TRBJ2-5	-	TRBV4-1	-
TGTGCCAGTAGTATGGACCACAATGAGCAGTTCTTC	CASSMDHNEQFF	TRBJ2-1	-	TRBV19	-
TGTGCCAGTAGTATAGATAGCGAGGGGGGCAAAAACATTCAGTACTTC	CASSIDSEGGKNIQYF	TRBJ2-4	-	TRBV19	-
TGTGCCAGCAGTGAAGGGACATACTACGAGCAGTACTTC	CASSEGTYYEQYF	TRBJ2-7	-	TRBV6-1	medium-sized
TGTGCCAGCAGTTCCACCCCCAGCGGGGTACCCTACAATGAGCAGTTCTTC	CASSSTPSGVPYNEQFF	TRBJ2-1	TRBD2	TRBV6-8	few
TGTGCCAGCAGCGAAGAGTCGTACCAAGAGACCCAGTACTTC	CASSEESYQETQYF	TRBJ2-5	-	TRBV11-3	-
TGTGCCAGCAGTTTCGAGGGGAGGACTGAAGCTTTCTTT	CASSFEGRTEAFF	TRBJ1-1	-	TRBV28	few
TGCGCCAGCAGCCAACACCTCAGGGGGAAAGATCCAGATACGCAGTATTTT	CASSQHLRGKDPDTQYF	TRBJ2-3	-	TRBV1	-
TGCAGCGTTGATGATGGGACAGTTGCGAACACTGAAGCTTTCTTT	CSVDDGTVANTEAFF	TRBJ1-1	TRBD1	TRBV29-1	-
TGTGCCAGCAGCCTGCAACAGCTTGAAGCTTTCTTT	CASSLQQLEAFF	TRBJ1-1	-	TRBV9	-
TGTGCCAGCAGCTTTTTTATACAGGGGACTGAAGCTTTCTTT	CASSFFIQGTEAFF	TRBJ1-1	TRBD1	TRBV11-3	-
TGCAGCGCTGAACAGGGTTCCCTTGAAGCTTTCTTT	CSAEQGSLEAFF	TRBJ1-1	-	TRBV29-1	-
TGTGCCAGCAGCCTTCTCGACAGGGGGCATGGAAACACCATATATTTT	CASSLLDRGHGNTIYF	TRBJ1-3	TRBD1	TRBV9	hyperexpanded
TGTGCCAGCAGCCAGGACAGGGATGCCTATGGCTACACCTTC	CASSQDRDAYGYTF	TRBJ1-2	TRBD1	TRBV6-8	-
TGTGCCACCTGGACAGGCTACGAGCAGTACTTC	CATWTGYEQYF	TRBJ2-7	TRBD1	TRBV6-7	few
TGTGCCAGCAGCTTAGCGGGGACGGAGCAAGAGACCCAGTACTTC	CASSLAGTEQETQYF	TRBJ2-5	-	TRBV7-6	few
TGTGCCAGCAGCTCCGGACGATCAAGCCTCACCGAAGCTTTCTTT	CASSSGRSSLTEAFF	TRBJ1-1	-	TRBV11-3	few
TGTGCCAGCAATCGGCCGGGACAGGGGATCAACGAGCAGTACTTC	CASNRPGQGINEQYF	TRBJ2-7	TRBD1	TRBV28	medium-sized
TGCGCCAGCAGGCCACCGGGGGGGGCTCGGAACACCGGGGAGCTGTTTTTT	CASRPPGGARNTGELFF	TRBJ2-2	TRBD2	TRBV4-1	few
TGTGCCAGCAGCTTAAACAAGGTTAACACTGAAGCTTTCTTT	CASSLNKVNTEAFF	TRBJ1-1	-	TRBV11-3	large
TGTGCCAGCAGTTACTCGAGTACCCAAGCTCCATGGGGCGGGGAGCTGTTTTTT	CASSYSSTQAPWGGELFF	TRBJ2-2	-	TRBV6-8	few
TGTGCCAGCAGTTTAGCGCAGGGGAGGACTGAAGCTTTCTTT	CASSLAQGRTEAFF	TRBJ1-1	-	TRBV28	large
TGTGCCAGCAGACCGACGGAAGGGCCCAATCAGCCCCAGCATTTT	CASRPTEGPNQPQHF	TRBJ1-5	-	TRBV6-8	-
TGTGCCAGCAGTATTGGGGCAGCTCCTACAGAGCAGTACTTC	CASSIGAAPTEQYF	TRBJ2-7	-	TRBV6-8	-
TGTGCCAGCAGCAGGCTGGCAGGTGGGGCCAACGTCCTGACTTTC	CASSRLAGGANVLTF	TRBJ2-6	-	TRBV11-3	few